These T cell receptor beta chains were read from a single sample in a study of human T cells and chemical hapten exposure. TCRdb called the RACE reads again in MiXCR, with one record for every CDR3 protein. The sample gives around 120,000 distinct CDR3 sequences, about an eighth of which show up once; approximately 0.89% is in the top ten. The input for sequencing was whole blood, taken in connection with sensitization to the hapten diphenylcyclopropenone (DPC). These receptors were taken from a man aged 18 to 35 with alopecia areata. Some clones in this sample may be carry-over from other donors' samples. Each CDR3 is given with its conserved first and last residue. A D gene is named only where the DNA matches it firmly. Size is omitted from some rows. Given values are once, few, many or a class for expanded clones.

j_call v_call d_call clone_size cdr3_aa cdr3_nt
TRBJ1-4 TRBV29-1 TRBD1 many CSVLRDSGEKLFF TGCAGCGTATTAAGGGACAGCGGAGAAAAACTGTTTTTT
TRBJ1-2 TRBV4-3 NA NA CASSQDRLEGDTF TGCGCCAGCAGCCAAGATAGGCTGGAGGGAGACACCTTC
TRBJ1-5 TRBV28 NA few CASSLEFQAQPQHF TGTGCCAGCAGTTTAGAGTTTCAGGCTCAGCCCCAGCATTTT
TRBJ1-5 TRBV7-2 NA few CASSFGRGGQPQHF TGTGCCAGCAGCTTTGGCAGGGGCGGTCAGCCCCAGCATTTT
TRBJ1-4 TRBV10-2 NA few CASSDKQGTSNEKLFF TGCGCCAGCAGTGATAAACAGGGAACTTCGAATGAAAAACTGTTTTTT
TRBJ1-2 TRBV9 NA few CASSDRYNYGYTF TGTGCCAGCAGCGATCGTTATAACTATGGCTACACCTTC
TRBJ1-5 TRBV7-9 TRBD1 few CASSLSGQGPYQPQHF TGTGCCAGCAGCTTATCCGGACAGGGCCCGTATCAGCCCCAGCATTTT
TRBJ1-2 TRBV28 NA NA CASSLRPRDYGYTF TGTGCCAGCAGTTTGAGACCGAGAGACTATGGCTACACCTTC
TRBJ2-7 TRBV4-3 NA many CASSQDVRGSEQYF TGCGCCAGCAGCCAAGATGTCCGGGGATCCGAGCAGTACTTC
TRBJ2-3 TRBV20-1 NA few CSARLVLDPVTQYF TGCAGTGCTAGACTCGTTCTAGATCCGGTTACGCAGTATTTT
TRBJ2-5 TRBV3-1 NA NA CASSQGVRQETQYF TGTGCCAGCAGCCAAGGGGTAAGGCAAGAGACCCAGTACTTC
TRBJ2-2 TRBV6-4 TRBD1 NA CASSDLGQGNTGELFF TGTGCCAGCAGTGACTTAGGACAGGGGAACACCGGGGAGCTGTTTTTT
TRBJ1-5 TRBV6-2/TRBV6-3 NA many CASSYSPDSNQPQHF TGTGCCAGCAGTTACTCGCCGGATAGCAATCAGCCCCAGCATTTT
TRBJ1-1 TRBV2 NA NA CASRRRDILEFAEAFF TGTGCCAGCAGAAGAAGGGACATCTTAGAGTTCGCTGAAGCTTTCTTT
TRBJ1-1 TRBV6-2/TRBV6-3 TRBD1 NA CASRRDRVTEAFF TGTGCCAGCAGGCGCGACAGGGTCACTGAAGCTTTCTTT
TRBJ1-6 TRBV11-2 NA NA CASSLVGASPLHF TGTGCCAGCAGCTTAGTCGGAGCTTCACCCCTCCACTTT
TRBJ2-7 TRBV5-4 TRBD1 NA CASSARQGFDEQYF TGTGCCAGCAGCGCGAGACAGGGGTTCGACGAGCAGTACTTC
TRBJ1-1 TRBV19 NA few CATRTGGNTEAFF TGTGCCACTCGAACTGGGGGGAACACTGAAGCTTTCTTT
TRBJ1-2 TRBV20-1 TRBD1 many CSAGTPGQGASRANYGYTF TGCAGTGCTGGCACCCCCGGACAGGGGGCCAGCCGGGCTAACTATGGCTACACCTTC
TRBJ2-7 TRBV9 NA NA CASSPQDSSSYEQYF TGTGCCAGCAGCCCCCAGGACAGCTCTTCCTACGAGCAGTACTTC
TRBJ1-1 TRBV6-5 NA few CASSSQAMAFF TGTGCCAGCAGTTCCCAGGCAATGGCTTTCTTT
TRBJ2-5 TRBV7-6 NA NA CASSLPYKEKETQYF TGTGCCAGCAGTCTACCTTACAAAGAAAAAGAGACCCAGTACTTC
TRBJ2-1 TRBV6-5 NA NA CASSLDQSSYNEQFF TGTGCCAGCAGCCTTGACCAAAGCTCCTACAATGAGCAGTTCTTC
TRBJ1-1 TRBV7-9 NA many CASRSGDMNTEAFF TGTGCCAGCAGGTCGGGGGACATGAACACTGAAGCTTTCTTT
TRBJ2-1 TRBV29-1 NA NA CSAAVGGQFF TGCAGCGCCGCTGTAGGGGGGCAGTTCTTC
TRBJ1-5 TRBV20-1 NA few CSARRTSNQPQHF TGCAGTGCTAGAAGGACCTCCAATCAGCCCCAGCATTTT
TRBJ2-1 TRBV5-6 TRBD1 few CASSLIDRGTSEQFF TGTGCCAGCAGCTTGATCGACAGGGGGACAAGTGAGCAGTTCTTC
TRBJ1-2 TRBV29-1 NA few CSVGDRTRLGGYTF TGCAGCGTTGGTGACCGCACGCGCCTAGGAGGCTACACCTTC
TRBJ2-1 TRBV12-3/TRBV12-4 TRBD2 few CASLISGVINEQFF TGTGCCAGCTTAATAAGCGGGGTGATCAATGAGCAGTTCTTC
TRBJ2-2 TRBV12-3/TRBV12-4 NA few CASSFGGDGTGELFF TGTGCCAGCAGTTTCGGAGGGGATGGCACCGGGGAGCTGTTTTTT
TRBJ1-4 TRBV5-6 NA few CASSLLGAGNEKLFF TGTGCCAGCAGCTTGTTGGGGGCAGGCAATGAAAAACTGTTTTTT
TRBJ2-2 TRBV7-3 TRBD1 NA CASSLKGASNTGELFF TGTGCCAGCAGCTTAAAGGGGGCCTCGAACACCGGGGAGCTGTTTTTT
TRBJ1-2 TRBV2 NA many CASSEGLGARSGYTF TGTGCCAGCAGTGAAGGTTTGGGGGCGCGGAGTGGCTACACCTTC
TRBJ2-7 TRBV4-3 NA NA CASSPPTAGSYEQYF TGCGCCAGCAGCCCACCCACGGCGGGTTCCTACGAGCAGTACTTC
TRBJ2-2 TRBV7-7 NA few CASSLLSTAAGELFF TGTGCCAGCAGCCTACTATCGACAGCGGCCGGGGAGCTGTTTTTT
TRBJ1-3 TRBV7-9 NA NA CASSQGVSGNTIYF TGTGCCAGCAGCCAAGGGGTCTCTGGAAACACCATATATTTT
TRBJ2-1 TRBV20-1 NA NA CSAPGDSYNEQFF TGCAGTGCTCCCGGGGACTCCTACAATGAGCAGTTCTTC
TRBJ2-3 TRBV7-6 TRBD2 NA CASSFGTSGATDTQYF TGTGCCAGCAGTTTCGGGACTAGCGGAGCCACAGATACGCAGTATTTT
TRBJ2-5 TRBV28 TRBD1 NA CASSLLGTGKEETQYF TGTGCCAGCAGTTTACTCGGGACAGGGAAAGAAGAGACCCAGTACTTC